The clone carrying this T cell receptor beta chain showed up just a few times. The record originates from a study of T cell repertoires in cytomegalovirus infection. TCRdb reprocessed the reads with MiXCR, giving one entry per CDR3 protein. The repertoire holds around 450,000 distinct CDR3 sequences, with roughly 30% as singletons. V shed 5 bases and J shed 5 bases, with 10 bases lying between them. Germline V gives CDR1 SGHDT, CDR2 YYEEEE. CDR3 length equals 12 residues. The gene calls are TRBV5-6 and TRBJ1-1; no definite D call. Sequenced material: PBMCs. The receptor's source is a human donor in good health (CMV status not recorded). Some clones in this sample may be carry-over from other donors' samples. This CDR3 is CASSQAITEAFF. The CDR3 coding sequence is TGTGCCAGCAGTCAGGCCATAACTGAAGCTTTCTTT.